The next 25 T cell receptor beta chains were all read from a single sample in a study of control samples from healthy donors and cancer patients. Produced via immunoSEQ multiplex PCR; TCRdb's table is partial and in-frame only. The data contain tens of thousands of clones, around 80% of them singletons. The sequencing input was blood. The receptors shown here come from a man aged 60-69 years in good health.

The chain has TRBV11-2 and TRBJ1-3; D not certain. Germline V gene sequence: CDR1 SGHAT, CDR2 FQNNGV. The CDR3 extends over 16 amino acids. V lost 1 base to trimming and J lost 4 bases, with 14 bases between them. CDR3 nucleotide sequence: TGTGCCAGCAGCTTAGTCCCGGGGTCGGCAGGAAACACCATATATTTT. Translation: CASSLVPGSAGNTIYF.

The chain uses TRBV27 and TRBJ2-2; D possibly matches TRBD1 or TRBD2 (5 bases each). Per germline, CDR1 MNHEY and CDR2 SMNVEV (reference sequence). The CDR3 totals 13 residues. V was pared by 7 bases and J by 0 bases, with 6 bases between. As DNA, the CDR3 is TGTGCCAGCAAGGGACCGAACACCGGGGAGCTGTTTTTT. Translating it yields CASKGPNTGELFF.

This clone was recorded a few times. The V call is TRBV23-1, the J call TRBJ1-5; the match to TRBD1 covers 7 bases. TRBV23-1 is noted as an ORF with a role that remains uncertain. The CDR3 extends over 16 amino acids. V shed 5 bases, J shed 5 bases, and the junction held 12 bases outside the gene matches. The CDR3 DNA reads TGCGCCAGCAGTTTGGGGGTGGGACAGCGATATCAGCCCCAGCATTTT. It specifies CASSLGVGQRYQPQHF.

Here the CDR3 reads CASSSGTSGLETQYF. CDR3 DNA sequence: TGTGCCAGCAGTTCCGGGACTAGCGGGCTGGAGACCCAGTACTTC. The chain has TRBV6-5 and TRBJ2-5; 12 bases fit TRBD2. Trimming at V came to 4 bases and at J to 5 bases, leaving 5 bases not matched to a gene. This CDR3 spans 15 amino acids. The germline V gene has CDR1 MNHEY and CDR2 SVGAGI.

The chain is built from TRBV18 and TRBJ2-1; D is ambiguous. The CDR3 is 15 residues long. Between the trimmed V and J ends, which lost 3 bases and 0 bases, there was a span of 9 bases. Germline CDR1 and CDR2: KGHSH and LQKENI. The CDR3 region has the DNA TGTGCCAGCTCACCGATACCGGGCTCCTACAATGAGCAGTTCTTC. Amino acid sequence: CASSPIPGSYNEQFF.

This clone was detected only once. The chain is built from TRBV11-2 and TRBJ2-1; 12 nucleotides align to TRBD2. V gave up 5 bases and J gave up 2 bases; unmatched junction bases: 7. Germline CDR1 SGHAT, CDR2 FQNNGV. The CDR3 covers 17 residues. CDR3 in DNA: TGTGCCAGCAGCCCCTCGGGACTAGCGGGCGCCTACAATGAGCAGTTCTTC. Amino acids: CASSPSGLAGAYNEQFF.

The chain combines TRBV7-8 with TRBJ1-2, with D tentatively TRBD1 (6 bases). The V gene lost 2 bases and the J gene lost 7 bases, with 17 bases spanning the gap. Germline V gives CDR1 SGHVS, CDR2 FQNEAQ. The CDR3 contains 15 residues. The CDR3 sequence is CASSLKGGGPSGYTF. In DNA form, the CDR3 reads TGTGCCAGCAGCTTAAAGGGGGGTGGTCCTAGTGGCTACACCTTC.

The rearrangement joins TRBV28 to TRBJ1-5; D is unclear. CDR1 MDHEN and CDR2 SYDVKM come from the germline V gene. This CDR3 spans 15 amino acids. V dropped 5 bases and J dropped 1 base, with 12 bases sitting between them. The CDR3 protein is CASSLTGRSNQPQHF. CDR3 DNA sequence: TGTGCCAGCAGTCTGACTGGGAGAAGCAATCAGCCCCAGCATTTT.

The chain joins TRBV10-3 to TRBJ1-3; TRBD1 might be the D (5 bases). CDR1 ENHRY and CDR2 SYGVKD come from the germline V gene. The CDR3 extends over 17 amino acids. V was cut by 0 bases and J by 1 base, with 13 bases left in between. CDR3 coding DNA: TGTGCCATCAGTGAGTCGGGACGGAAGAAATCTGGAAACACCATATATTTT. Its protein is CAISESGRKKSGNTIYF.

This clone was counted a few times. CDR3 sequence: CASRYTVNTGELFF. The CDR3 DNA follows: TGTGCCAGTAGGTATACAGTTAACACCGGGGAGCTGTTTTTT. This chain connects TRBV19 to TRBJ2-2; D not resolved. The germline gives CDR1 LNHDA, CDR2 SQIVND (reference sequence). This CDR3 comprises 14 residues. The germline V and J ends were trimmed by 6 bases and 2 bases, with 10 bases remaining between them. Complete variable domain (other parts from reference TRBV19 and TRBJ2-2): DGGITQSPKYLFRKEGQNVTLSCEQNLNHDAMYWYRQDPGQGLRLIYYSQIVNDFQKGDIAEGYSVSREKKESFPLTVTSAQKNPTAFYLCASRYTVNTGELFFGEGSRLTVL.

The rearrangement uses TRBV19 and TRBJ2-7; 7 bases match TRBD1. J gave up 2 bases and V 4 bases, and 5 bases lay outside the gene matches. Per germline, CDR1 LNHDA and CDR2 SQIVND (reference sequence). The CDR3 has 14 residues. The CDR3 bases are TGTGCCAGTAGTAAGGGACAGCCAGCCTACGAGCAGTACTTC. Protein product: CASSKGQPAYEQYF.

This sequence joins TRBV9 and TRBJ2-3; no clear D. CDR1 and CDR2 (germline): SGDLS, YYNGEE. The CDR3 totals 13 residues. V lost 0 bases and J 4 bases, leaving 6 bases between the germline ends. CDR3 coding DNA: TGTGCCAGCAGCGTAGATGTAGCAGATACGCAGTATTTT. It encodes CASSVDVADTQYF.

V is TRBV7-3 and J is TRBJ2-1, with TRBD2 identical over 9 bases. The J segment lost 8 bases and the V segment lost 3 bases, leaving 8 bases of the junction unmatched. From germline, CDR1 is SGHTA and CDR2 FQGTGA. This CDR3 is built from 15 residues. CDR3 sequence: CASSFHGLALDEQFF. CDR3 nucleotides: TGTGCCAGCAGCTTCCATGGACTAGCGTTAGATGAGCAGTTCTTC.

The chain combines TRBV18 with TRBJ1-6, with a weak D call TRBD1 (6 bases). The CDR3 sequence is 14 residues long. Trimming removed 3 bases from V and 10 bases from J, with 13 bases in between. Germline CDR1 and CDR2: KGHSH and LQKENI. CDR3 residues: CASSPSEGDSPLHF. The CDR3 region has the DNA TGTGCCAGCTCACCGTCTGAGGGGGACTCACCCCTCCACTTT.

This clone was picked up a small number of times. The chain couples TRBV19 to TRBJ1-5; no definite D call. Trimming shortened V by 3 bases and J by 6 bases, and 12 bases separated the two germline ends. Germline CDR1 and CDR2: LNHDA and SQIVND (reference sequence). This CDR3 has 14 residues. CDR3 sequence (DNA): TGTGCCAGTAGTATTCAGAAGGGAGGTCAGCCCCAGCATTTT. Translated: CASSIQKGGQPQHF.

The chain employs TRBV6-6 and TRBJ1-6, with D unclear. V was clipped by 6 bases and J by 0 bases, with 9 bases between them. The length of the CDR3 is 15 residues. CDR1 is MNHNY and CDR2 is SVGAGI in the germline V gene (reference sequence). In DNA, the CDR3 is TGTGCCAGCAGAGTCCAAAGCTCCTATAATTCACCCCTCCACTTT. Protein sequence: CASRVQSSYNSPLHF.

V and J are TRBV7-7 and TRBJ2-3; D remains ambiguous. Trimming pared 3 bases from V and 1 base from J, leaving 5 bases between. The CDR3 has 13 amino acids. Germline V gene data show CDR1 as SSHAT and CDR2 as FNYEAQ (reference sequence). CDR3 sequence reads: CASSFGRTDTQYF. The CDR3 DNA is TGTGCCAGCAGCTTCGGGCGCACAGATACGCAGTATTTT.

This chain uses TRBV12-3 or TRBV12-4 with TRBJ2-1; TRBD2 might be the D (5 bases). The CDR3 spans 11 residues. The V end lost 7 bases, the J end lost 7 bases, and 8 bases lay between the germline ends. CDR3 protein: CASTRRNEQFF. CDR3 DNA: TGTGCCAGCACTAGGAGGAATGAGCAGTTCTTC.

In DNA, the CDR3 is TGTGCCAGCAGTTACTCTTTCGTGGAGCCCTACGAGCAGTACTTC. This translates into CASSYSFVEPYEQYF. The J gene is TRBJ2-7, the V gene TRBV6-5; no firm D call. Trimming took off 0 bases at V and 2 bases at J, with 11 bases between the two ends. Germline CDR1 and CDR2: MNHEY and SVGAGI. The CDR3 is 15 residues long.

The chain recombines TRBV18 with TRBJ2-1; tentatively, D is TRBD1 or TRBD2 (5 bases each). The CDR3 length is 16 residues. Germline V gives CDR1 KGHSH, CDR2 LQKENI. V lost 4 bases, J lost 8 bases, and 21 bases lay in between. The CDR3 bases are TGTGCCAGCTCACGGTATACCGGGGCTGCCGGGGATGAGCAGTTCTTC. Its protein is CASSRYTGAAGDEQFF.

This clone was recorded once. The CDR3 sequence is CASSPTFSGAFYGYTF. In DNA form, the CDR3 reads TGTGCCAGCAGCCCAACCTTCTCCGGGGCTTTCTATGGCTACACCTTC. The gene calls are TRBV3-1 (or the pseudogene TRBV3-2) and TRBJ1-2, with D perhaps TRBD1 (5 bases). V was pared by 4 bases and J by 4 bases, with 19 bases between. The CDR3 covers 16 residues. Germline-derived CDR1 and CDR2 are LGHDT and YNNKEL (reference sequence).

This chain uses TRBV5-4 with TRBJ2-5, with D perhaps matching TRBD2 (5 bases). Trimming removed 4 bases from V and 1 base from J, with 11 bases in between. This CDR3 spans 14 amino acids. Germline V lookup: CDR1 SGHNT, CDR2 YYREEE (reference sequence). For the CDR3, the DNA is TGTGCCAGCAGCCTGGAGGCAGGCCAAGAGACCCAGTACTTC. Protein sequence: CASSLEAGQETQYF.

This clone occurred once. The chain has TRBV5-1 and TRBJ1-2; 8 nucleotides align to TRBD1. Trimming removed 5 bases from V and 2 bases from J; junction bases left unmatched: 11. CDR1 SGHRS and CDR2 YFSETQ come from the germline V gene. The CDR3 length is 16 residues. This chain's CDR3 is CASRGGTGRMNYGYTF. The CDR3 nucleotides read TGCGCCAGCAGAGGGGGGACAGGCAGAATGAACTATGGCTACACCTTC.

This clone appeared a few times. This chain joins TRBV7-9 and TRBJ1-5; D may be TRBD1 (5 bases). The CDR3 length is 15 residues. From germline, CDR1 is SEHNR and CDR2 FQNEAQ (reference sequence). The V end lost 1 base, the J end lost 10 bases, and 17 bases lay between the germline ends. Here the CDR3 reads CASSLGRPGLGPQHF. For the CDR3, the DNA is TGTGCCAGCAGCTTAGGTCGACCGGGGCTTGGTCCCCAGCATTTT. Full variable domain (missing parts from reference TRBV7-9 and TRBJ1-5): DTGVSQNPRHKITKRGQNVTFRCDPISEHNRLYWYRQTLGQGPEFLTYFQNEAQLEKSRLLSDRFSAERPKGSFSTLEIQRTEQGDSAMYLCASSLGRPGLGPQHFGDGTRLSIL.

The rearrangement joins TRBV25-1 to TRBJ1-5, with unresolved D. With 8 bases removed from V and 9 bases from J, the gap between germline ends came to 14 bases. The CDR3 is made up of 12 amino acids. The germline gives CDR1 MGHDK, CDR2 SYGVNS. CDR3 in amino acids: CASGHGSGPQHF. The CDR3 DNA follows: TGTGCCAGCGGCCACGGGTCTGGGCCCCAGCATTTT.